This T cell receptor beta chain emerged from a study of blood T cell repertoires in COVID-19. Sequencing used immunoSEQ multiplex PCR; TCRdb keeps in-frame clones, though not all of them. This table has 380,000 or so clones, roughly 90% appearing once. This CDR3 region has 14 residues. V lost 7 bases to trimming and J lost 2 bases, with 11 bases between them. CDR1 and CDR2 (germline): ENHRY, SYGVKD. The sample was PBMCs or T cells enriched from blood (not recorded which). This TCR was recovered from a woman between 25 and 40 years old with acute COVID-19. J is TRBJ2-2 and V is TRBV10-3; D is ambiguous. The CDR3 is CAIMLAPNTGELFF. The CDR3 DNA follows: TGTGCCATCATGCTGGCACCTAACACCGGGGAGCTGTTTTTT.